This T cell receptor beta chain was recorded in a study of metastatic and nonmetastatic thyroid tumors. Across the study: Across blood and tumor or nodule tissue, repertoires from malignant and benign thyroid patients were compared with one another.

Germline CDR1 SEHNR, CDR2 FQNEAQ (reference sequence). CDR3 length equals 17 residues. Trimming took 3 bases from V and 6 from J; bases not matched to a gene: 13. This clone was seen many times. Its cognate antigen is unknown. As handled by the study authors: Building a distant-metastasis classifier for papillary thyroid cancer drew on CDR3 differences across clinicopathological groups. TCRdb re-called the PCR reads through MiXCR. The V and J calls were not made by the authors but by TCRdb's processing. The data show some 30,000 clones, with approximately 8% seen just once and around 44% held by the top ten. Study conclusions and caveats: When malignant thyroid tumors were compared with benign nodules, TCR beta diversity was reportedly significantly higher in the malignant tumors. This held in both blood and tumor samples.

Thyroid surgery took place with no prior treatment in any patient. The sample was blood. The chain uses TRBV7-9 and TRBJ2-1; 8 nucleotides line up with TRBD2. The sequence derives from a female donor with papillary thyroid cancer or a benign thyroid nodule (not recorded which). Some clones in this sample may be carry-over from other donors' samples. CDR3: CASSFLGGTSRGNEQFF. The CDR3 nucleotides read TGTGCCAGCAGCTTCCTGGGGGGGACTAGTCGCGGCAATGAGCAGTTCTTC.